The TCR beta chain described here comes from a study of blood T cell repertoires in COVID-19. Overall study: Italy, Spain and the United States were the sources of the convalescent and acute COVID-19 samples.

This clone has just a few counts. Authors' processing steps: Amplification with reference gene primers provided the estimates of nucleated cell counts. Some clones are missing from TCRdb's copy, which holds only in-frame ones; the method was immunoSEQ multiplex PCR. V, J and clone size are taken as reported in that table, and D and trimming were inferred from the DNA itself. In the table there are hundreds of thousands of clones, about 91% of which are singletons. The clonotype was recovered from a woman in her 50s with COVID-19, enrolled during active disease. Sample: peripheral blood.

CDR3 residues: CASTLAQGSGNTEAFF. In DNA form, the CDR3 reads TGTGCCAGCACCCTAGCGCAGGGCTCGGGGAACACTGAAGCTTTCTTT. This chain links TRBV7-9 with TRBJ1-1; D possibly corresponds to TRBD1 (5 bases). This CDR3 contains 16 residues. Trimming shortened V by 7 bases and J by 1 base, and 19 bases separated the two germline ends. Germline V CDR1 and CDR2: SEHNR, FQNEAQ (reference sequence).